The source of this T cell receptor beta chain is a study of glioma-infiltrating T cells. Amplification of TCR alpha and beta CDR3 regions from RNA used iRepertoire nested multiplex PCR. TCRdb recomputed calls from the multiplex PCR reads with MiXCR, one row per CDR3 protein. Among approximately 93,000 distinct CDR3 sequences, approximately 39% were seen once, and the ten largest hold about two fifths. Study results and limitations: Tissue-blood divergence was below expectation in non-neoplastic patients, above in gliomas.

This clonotype was observed at least ten times. Its target is not known. The germline V and J ends were trimmed by 6 bases and 1 base, with 14 bases remaining between them. The CDR3 covers 15 residues. CDR1 and CDR2 from the germline V gene are SGHVS and FQNEAQ. The chain combines TRBV7-8 with TRBJ2-3; possibly TRBD2 for D (5 bases). Material for sequencing was glioma tissue, nonneoplastic brain tissue, or PBMCs (not recorded which). This sequence was found in a human donor with low-grade glioma or glioblastoma, undergoing nonglioma brain surgery, or in good health (not recorded which). CDR3 sequence: CASRREGSRTDTQYF. The CDR3 DNA is TGTGCCAGCAGACGCGAGGGAAGCCGCACAGATACGCAGTATTTT.